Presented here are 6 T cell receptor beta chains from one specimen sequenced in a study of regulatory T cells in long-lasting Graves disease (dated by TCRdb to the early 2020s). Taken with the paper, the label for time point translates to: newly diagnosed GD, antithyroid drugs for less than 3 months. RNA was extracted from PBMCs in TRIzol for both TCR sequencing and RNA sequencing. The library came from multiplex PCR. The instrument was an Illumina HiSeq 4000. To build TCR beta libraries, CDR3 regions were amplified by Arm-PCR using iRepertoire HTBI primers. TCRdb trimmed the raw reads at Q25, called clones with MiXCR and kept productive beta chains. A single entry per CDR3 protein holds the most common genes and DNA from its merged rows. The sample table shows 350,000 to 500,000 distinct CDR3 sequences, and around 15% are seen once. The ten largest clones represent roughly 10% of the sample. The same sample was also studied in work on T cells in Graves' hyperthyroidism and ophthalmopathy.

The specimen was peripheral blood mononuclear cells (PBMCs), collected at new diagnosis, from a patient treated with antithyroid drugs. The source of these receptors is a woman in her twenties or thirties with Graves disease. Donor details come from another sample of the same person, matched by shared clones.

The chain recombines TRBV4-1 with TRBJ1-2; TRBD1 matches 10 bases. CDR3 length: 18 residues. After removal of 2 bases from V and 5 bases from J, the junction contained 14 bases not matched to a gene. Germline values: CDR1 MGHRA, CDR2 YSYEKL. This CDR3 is CASSQNASPGTGVYGYTF. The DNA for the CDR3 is TGCGCCAGCAGCCAAAATGCAAGCCCCGGGACAGGGGTTTATGGCTACACCTTC.

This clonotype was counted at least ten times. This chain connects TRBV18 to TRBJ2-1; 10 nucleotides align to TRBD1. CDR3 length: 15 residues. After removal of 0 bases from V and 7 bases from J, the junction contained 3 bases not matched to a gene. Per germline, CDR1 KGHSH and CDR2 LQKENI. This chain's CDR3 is CASSPPGQGVNEQFF. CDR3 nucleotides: TGTGCCAGCTCACCACCAGGACAGGGGGTAAATGAGCAGTTCTTC.

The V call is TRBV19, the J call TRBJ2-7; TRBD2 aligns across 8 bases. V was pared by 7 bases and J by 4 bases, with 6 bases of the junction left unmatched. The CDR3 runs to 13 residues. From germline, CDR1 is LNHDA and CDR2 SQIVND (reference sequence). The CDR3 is CASKDPGGYEQYF. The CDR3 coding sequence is TGTGCCAGTAAGGACCCGGGAGGGTACGAGCAGTACTTC.

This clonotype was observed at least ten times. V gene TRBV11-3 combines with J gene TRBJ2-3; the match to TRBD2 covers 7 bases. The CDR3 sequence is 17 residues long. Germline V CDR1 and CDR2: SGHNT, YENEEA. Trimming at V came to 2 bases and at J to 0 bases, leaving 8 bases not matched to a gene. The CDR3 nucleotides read TGTGCCAGCAGCTTATCTCCAGGGAGGGCTAGCACAGATACGCAGTATTTT. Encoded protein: CASSLSPGRASTDTQYF.

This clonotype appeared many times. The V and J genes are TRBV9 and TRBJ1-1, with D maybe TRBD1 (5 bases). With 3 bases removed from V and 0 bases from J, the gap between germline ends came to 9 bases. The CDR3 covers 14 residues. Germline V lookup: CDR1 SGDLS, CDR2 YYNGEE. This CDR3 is CASSATDMNTEAFF. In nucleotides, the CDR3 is TGTGCCAGCAGCGCGACAGACATGAACACTGAAGCTTTCTTT. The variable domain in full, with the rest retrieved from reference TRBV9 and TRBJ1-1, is DSGVTQTPKHLITATGQRVTLRCSPRSGDLSVYWYQQSLDQGLQFLIQYYNGEERAKGNILERFSAQQFPDLHSELNLSSLELGDSALYFCASSATDMNTEAFFGQGTRLTVV.

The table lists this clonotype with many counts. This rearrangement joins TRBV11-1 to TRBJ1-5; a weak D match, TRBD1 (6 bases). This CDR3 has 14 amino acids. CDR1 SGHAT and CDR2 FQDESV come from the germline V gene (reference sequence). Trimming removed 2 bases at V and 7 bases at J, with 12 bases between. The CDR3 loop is CASSLSGVGQPQHF. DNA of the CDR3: TGTGCCAGCAGCTTATCAGGGGTGGGCCAGCCCCAGCATTTT. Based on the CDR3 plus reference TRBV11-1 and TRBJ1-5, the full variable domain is EAEVAQSPRYKITEKSQAVAFWCDPISGHATLYWYRQILGQGPELLVQFQDESVVDDSQLPKDRFSAERLKGVDSTLKIQPAELGDSAMYLCASSLSGVGQPQHFGDGTRLSIL.